Sequencing of this TCR beta chain was carried out in a study of spatial heterogeneity in lung cancer. Across the study: Alpha-chain sequences were detected in numbers that were consistently lower than beta-chain sequences.

This clonotype is medium-sized by share. Its specificity is unknown. As an off-target read in a library built for alpha chains, this beta chain has a frequency of little significance. MiXCR, applied by TCRdb to the 5' RACE reads, yields one record per CDR3 protein. The table has about 8,600 distinct CDR3 sequences, roughly 5% seen once. Time point meaning: sample taken at primary tumor resection. Whole RNA, isolated from tumor, nontumor lung or frozen PBMC, was sequenced without prior sorting. The approximately 72 donors had untreated early-stage non-small cell lung cancer. General study findings and limits: Among blood samples, ubiquitous expanded tumor TCRs appeared more at resection than at follow-up.

This CDR3 spans 16 amino acids. Trimming took 6 bases from V and 6 from J, leaving 20 bases between them. Germline V gene lookup returns CDR1 SGHAT and CDR2 FQNNGV. The clonotype comes from a male donor with early-stage non-small cell lung cancer. V gene TRBV11-2 combines with J gene TRBJ1-4; perhaps TRBD1 as D (6 bases). The specimen comprised PBMCs, sampled at surgery. The CDR3 bases are TGTGCCAGCAGGAGAGGATTCGGGGGGCGAGATGAAAAACTGTTTTTT. Its protein product is CASRRGFGGRDEKLFF. Variable domain in full (rest from reference TRBV11-2 and TRBJ1-4): EAGVAQSPRYKIIEKRQSVAFWCNPISGHATLYWYQQILGQGPKLLIQFQNNGVVDDSQLPKDRFSAERLKGVDSTLKIQPAKLEDSAVYLCASRRGFGGRDEKLFFGSGTQLSVL.